The 21 T cell receptor beta chains listed next were all sequenced from one sample in a study of blood T cell repertoires in COVID-19 (TCRdb year 2020). The library was produced with the immunoSEQ multiplex PCR assay. As stored in TCRdb, this immuneACCESS dataset retains in-frame rearrangements with V and J assigned. A fraction of the clones does not appear; measured against another copy, unresolved V genes explain less than half of the discrepancy, and the remainder lacks a known reason. The sample table shows about 200,000 clones, and about 80% are seen once. Over 12% of the sample lies in the top ten. Sequenced input: PBMCs or T cells enriched from blood (not recorded which). Receptor source: a man aged 40-50 years who had recovered from COVID-19.

The rearrangement links TRBV28 to TRBJ1-2; D unresolved. CDR3 length equals 14 residues. Germline V gene sequence: CDR1 MDHEN, CDR2 SYDVKM. Trimming took off 2 bases at V and 8 bases at J, with 15 bases between the two ends. The CDR3 DNA follows: TGTGCCAGCAGTTTAAGCCGGAGTTCAAAGGGCTACACCTTC. It is translated as CASSLSRSSKGYTF.

The rearrangement joins TRBV5-5 to TRBJ1-4, with D possibly TRBD1 on 5 matching bases. Germline loops: CDR1 SGHKS, CDR2 YYEKEE (reference sequence). The germline V and J ends were trimmed by 5 bases and 11 bases, with 22 bases remaining between them. This CDR3 contains 15 residues. The CDR3 coding sequence is TGTGCCAGCAGTTCTGGGGGAGGGTCGGGGAAGAAACTGTTTTTT. This gives the protein CASSSGGGSGKKLFF.

The chain carries TRBV30 and TRBJ2-3; 11 positions agree with TRBD2. The V and J ends lost 1 base and 1 base, in that order; junction bases with no gene match: 1. The V gene's germline CDR1 is GTSNPN and CDR2 SVGIG (reference sequence). This CDR3 has 15 amino acids. The CDR3 is CAWSGGLAGTDTQYF. CDR3 DNA sequence: TGTGCCTGGAGTGGGGGACTAGCGGGCACAGATACGCAGTATTTT.

The sample holds a few counts of this clone. The chain combines TRBV30 with TRBJ2-5; 9 bases match TRBD1. The CDR3 contains 14 residues. Germline values: CDR1 GTSNPN, CDR2 SVGIG (reference sequence). With 4 bases clipped from V and 5 bases from J, the junction kept 8 bases outside the gene matches. CDR3 amino acids: CAWNRGRSGETQYF. CDR3 DNA: TGTGCCTGGAACAGGGGGCGAAGCGGGGAGACCCAGTACTTC.

The rearrangement joins TRBV13 to TRBJ2-6, with D possibly TRBD2 on 6 matching bases. CDR3 size: 15 residues. Per germline, CDR1 PRHDT and CDR2 FYEKMQ (reference sequence). V was trimmed by 2 bases and J by 2 bases, leaving 7 bases between them. The CDR3 nucleotides are TGTGCCAGCAGCTTAACGGGGGCTGGGGCCAACGTCCTGACTTTC. This codes for CASSLTGAGANVLTF.

This chain joins TRBV30 and TRBJ2-2; D uncertain. This CDR3 contains 12 residues. The V gene lost 2 bases and the J gene lost 7 bases, with 8 bases spanning the gap. The germline CDR1 and CDR2 sequences are GTSNPN and SVGIG (reference sequence). CDR3 sequence reads: CAWSIGVGELFF. The CDR3 DNA sequence: TGTGCCTGGAGTATAGGAGTCGGGGAGCTGTTTTTT. Full variable domain (remainder filled in from reference TRBV30 and TRBJ2-2): SQTIHQWPATLVQPVGSPLSLECTVEGTSNPNLYWYRQAAGRGLQLLFYSVGIGQISSEVPQNLSASRPQDRQFILSSKKLLLSDSGFYLCAWSIGVGELFFGEGSRLTVL.

The count of this clone is one. This CDR3 reads CASSARVGRNQPQHF. CDR3 in DNA: TGTGCCAGCAGCGCCCGGGTCGGCCGCAATCAGCCCCAGCATTTT. V and J are TRBV5-8 and TRBJ1-5; D uncertain. Trimming left V 4 bases short and J 2 bases short, with 13 bases between. The CDR3 sequence is 15 residues long. Germline V gene lookup returns CDR1 SGHTS and CDR2 YDEGEE.

The CDR3 reads CASSQGGQLNSPLHF. As DNA, the CDR3 is TGTGCCAGCAGCCAAGGGGGACAGCTAAATTCACCCCTCCACTTT. The chain combines TRBV3-1 (or the pseudogene TRBV3-2) with TRBJ1-6, with TRBD1 matching 7 bases. CDR1 LGHDT and CDR2 YNNKEL come from the germline V gene (reference sequence). CDR3 size: 15 residues. Losses at the gene ends were 1 base for V and 7 bases for J; bases not matched to a gene: 4.

The rearrangement links TRBV12-2 to TRBJ2-2; no check of the table's D call, TRBD2, against the DNA was made. TRBV12-2 is flagged as a pseudogene. The CDR3 runs to 18 residues. The CDR3 nucleotides read TGTGCAAGTCGCCATGGGACTAGCGGGAGGGGGGACACCGGGGAGCTGTTTTTT. It codes for CASRHGTSGRGDTGELFF.

This clone has more than one count but fewer than ten. This rearrangement joins TRBV4-1 to TRBJ1-1, with TRBD1 matching 8 bases. The CDR3 runs 13 residues. V shed 2 bases and J 8 bases; nucleotides not matched to a gene: 4. In germline, CDR1 is MGHRA, CDR2 YSYEKL. The CDR3 DNA reads as TGCGCCAGCAGCCAACCCGGACAGGGAGAAGCTTTCTTT. This translates into CASSQPGQGEAFF.

This chain links TRBV7-8 with TRBJ1-6; TRBD1 is a possible D gene (5 bases). V was clipped by 5 bases and J by 5 bases, with 25 bases between them. The CDR3 has 19 amino acids. Looked up from germline, CDR1 is SGHVS and CDR2 is FQNEAQ. The chain's CDR3 is CASSPPGEVLWTNNSPLHF. The DNA for the CDR3 is TGTGCCAGCAGCCCGCCGGGTGAGGTGCTTTGGACAAATAATTCACCCCTCCACTTT.

This clone came up a few times. The chain employs TRBV5-1 and TRBJ1-4, with TRBD1 as a possible D gene (5 bases). V dropped 0 bases and J dropped 0 bases, with 6 bases sitting between them. The CDR3 runs to 15 residues. CDR1 and CDR2 from the germline V gene are SGHRS and YFSETQ. The CDR3 bases are TGCGCCAGCAGCTTGGAGGGGACAACTAATGAAAAACTGTTTTTT. Amino acids: CASSLEGTTNEKLFF.

The V call is TRBV30, the J call TRBJ2-1, with D unclear. The CDR3 loop spans 14 amino acids. The V end lost 2 bases, the J end lost 2 bases, and 10 bases lay between the germline ends. Looked up from germline, CDR1 is GTSNPN and CDR2 is SVGIG (reference sequence). The CDR3 sequence is CAWSSESAYNEQFF. The CDR3 nucleotides are TGTGCCTGGAGTTCGGAGTCAGCCTACAATGAGCAGTTCTTC.

The rearrangement links TRBV7-6 to TRBJ2-3; D possibly corresponds to TRBD1 (6 bases). This CDR3 region has 12 residues. CDR1 SGHVS and CDR2 FNYEAQ come from the germline V gene. Trimming took 5 bases from V and 4 from J, leaving 7 bases between them. The DNA of the CDR3 is TGTGCCAGCAGCGGACAGTCAGATACGCAGTATTTT. This encodes CASSGQSDTQYF.

The DNA for the CDR3 is TGTGCCAGCAGTGGCCCCCAAGGCGGGAACTATGGCTACACCTTC. Translation: CASSGPQGGNYGYTF. The J gene is TRBJ1-2, the V gene TRBV28; unclear D gene. Germline-derived CDR1 and CDR2 are MDHEN and SYDVKM. The ends were cut back, 5 bases at V and 2 bases at J, with 15 bases in the middle. This CDR3 comprises 15 residues.

The sample holds one count of this clone. CDR3 DNA: TGTGCCAGCAGCCCCCCCGCGGAGAGCTACGAGCAGTACTTC. As protein: CASSPPAESYEQYF. The chain joins TRBV7-9 to TRBJ2-7; the D is unclear. CDR3 length equals 14 residues. The germline gives CDR1 SEHNR, CDR2 FQNEAQ (reference sequence). Trimming cost V 5 bases and J 3 bases, with 14 bases left between them.

The rearrangement joins TRBV2 to TRBJ1-2, with a tentative D call TRBD1 (6 bases). Germline V lookup: CDR1 SNHLY, CDR2 FYNNEI. The CDR3 extends over 14 amino acids. V was shortened by 2 bases and J by 3 bases, with 10 bases between the two germline ends. This CDR3 is CASSELTGHYGYTF. Here the CDR3 DNA reads TGTGCCAGCAGTGAACTAACAGGGCACTATGGCTACACCTTC.

The genes are TRBV11-2 and TRBJ2-7, with 7 bases aligning to TRBD2. With V trimmed by 3 bases and J by 2 bases, 4 bases remained unmatched. Germline V CDR1 and CDR2: SGHAT, FQNNGV. The CDR3 consists of 14 residues. CDR3 amino acids: CASSFWEGPYEQYF. CDR3 sequence (DNA): TGTGCCAGCAGCTTCTGGGAGGGACCCTACGAGCAGTACTTC.

The chain couples TRBV5-8 to TRBJ1-6; 12 positions agree with TRBD1. The junction had 4 bases not matched to a gene; V was cut back by 4 bases and J by 8 bases. Germline assignment: CDR1 SGHTS and CDR2 YDEGEE. This CDR3 is built from 15 residues. The CDR3 reads CASSLGQGADSPLHF. The DNA of the CDR3 is TGTGCCAGCAGCCTGGGACAGGGGGCAGATTCACCCCTCCACTTT.

This rearrangement joins TRBV7-2 to TRBJ1-2, with D maybe TRBD1 (5 bases). CDR3 length: 14 residues. The V end was cut by 0 bases, the J end by 6 bases, with 11 bases between. Germline V lookup: CDR1 SGHTA, CDR2 FQGNSA. In nucleotides, the CDR3 is TGTGCCAGCAGCTTAGCAAGGGGTGGGGATGGCTACACCTTC. It translates to CASSLARGGDGYTF.

V is TRBV19 and J is TRBJ2-3; 11 bases match TRBD2. This CDR3 comprises 17 residues. Germline CDR1 is LNHDA and CDR2 is SQIVND (reference sequence). After removal of 0 bases from V and 0 bases from J, the junction contained 2 bases not matched to a gene. In nucleotides, the CDR3 is TGTGCCAGTAGTATAGATCGACTAGCGGGGAGCACAGATACGCAGTATTTT. This encodes CASSIDRLAGSTDTQYF.